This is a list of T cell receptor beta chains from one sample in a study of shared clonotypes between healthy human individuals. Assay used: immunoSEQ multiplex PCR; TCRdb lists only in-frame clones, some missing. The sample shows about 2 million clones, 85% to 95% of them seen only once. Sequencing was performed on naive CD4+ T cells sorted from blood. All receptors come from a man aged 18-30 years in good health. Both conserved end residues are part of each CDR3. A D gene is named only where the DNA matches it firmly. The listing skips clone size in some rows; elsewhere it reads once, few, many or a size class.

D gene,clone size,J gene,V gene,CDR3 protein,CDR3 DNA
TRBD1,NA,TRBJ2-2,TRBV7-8,CASSPGTGYTGELFF,TGTGCCAGCAGCCCGGGGACAGGGTACACCGGGGAGCTGTTTTTT
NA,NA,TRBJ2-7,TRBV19,CASSIARAPSDEQYF,TGTGCCAGTAGTATAGCCAGGGCACCTAGCGACGAGCAGTACTTC
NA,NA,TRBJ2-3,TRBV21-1,CASSKVFTFFMYQGTQYF,TGTGCCAGCAGCAAAGTTTTCACTTTTTTCATGTATCAGGGTACGCAGTATTTT
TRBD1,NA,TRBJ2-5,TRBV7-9,CASSWSRGYQETQYF,TGTGCCAGCAGCTGGAGCAGGGGGTACCAAGAGACCCAGTACTTC
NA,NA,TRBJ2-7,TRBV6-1,CASSVLRDGNYEQYF,TGTGCCAGCAGTGTCCTCAGGGACGGAAACTACGAGCAGTACTTC
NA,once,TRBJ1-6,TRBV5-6,CASSPLRTGQNNSPLHF,TGTGCCAGCAGCCCGCTTAGGACGGGACAAAATAATTCACCCCTCCACTTT
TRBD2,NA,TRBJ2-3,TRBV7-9,CASSVGLGGTDTQYF,TGTGCCAGCAGCGTGGGACTAGGGGGGACAGATACGCAGTATTTT
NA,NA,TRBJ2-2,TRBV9,CASGGTGELFF,TGTGCCAGCGGGGGCACCGGGGAGCTGTTTTTT
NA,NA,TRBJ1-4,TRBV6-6,CASRTYTGAVGEKLFF,TGTGCCAGCAGGACTTATACCGGCGCCGTGGGTGAAAAACTGTTTTTT
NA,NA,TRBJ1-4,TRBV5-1,CASSSGTYSEKLFF,TGCGCCAGCAGCTCCGGGACCTACAGTGAAAAACTGTTTTTT
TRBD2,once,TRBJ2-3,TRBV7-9,CASRRQMPGLAETDTQYF,TGTGCCAGCAGACGACAGATGCCGGGACTAGCGGAAACAGATACGCAGTATTTT
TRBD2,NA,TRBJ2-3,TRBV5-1,CASSLGGGGTDTQYF,TGCGCCAGCAGCTTGGGAGGCGGGGGTACAGATACGCAGTATTTT
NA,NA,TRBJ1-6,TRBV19,CANSAQGSYNSPLHF,TGTGCCAATAGTGCACAGGGTTCCTATAATTCACCCCTCCACTTT
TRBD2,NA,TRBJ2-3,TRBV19,CASSIGLAGTTDTQYF,TGTGCCAGTAGTATCGGACTAGCGGGTACCACAGATACGCAGTATTTT
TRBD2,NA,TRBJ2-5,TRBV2,CASSAPRRYQRGGPGQETQYF,TGTGCCAGCAGCGCCCCCCGGAGGTATCAGCGGGGGGGCCCGGGGCAAGAGACCCAGTACTTC
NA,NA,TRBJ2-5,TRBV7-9,CASSRELGETQYF,TGTGCCAGCAGCCGCGAGTTGGGAGAGACCCAGTACTTC
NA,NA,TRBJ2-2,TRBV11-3,CASSSGQRQNTGELFF,TGTGCCAGCAGCTCTGGACAGAGACAGAACACCGGGGAGCTGTTTTTT
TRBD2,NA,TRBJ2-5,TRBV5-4,CASSLTGGIQETQYF,TGTGCCAGCAGCTTAACCGGGGGGATACAAGAGACCCAGTACTTC
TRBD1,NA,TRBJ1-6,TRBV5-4,CASSSGRGSSYNSPLHF,TGTGCCAGCAGCTCGGGCAGGGGGAGCTCCTATAATTCACCCCTCCACTTT
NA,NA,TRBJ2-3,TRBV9,CASSVSGGYTDTQYF,TGTGCCAGCAGCGTCAGCGGTGGGTACACAGATACGCAGTATTTT
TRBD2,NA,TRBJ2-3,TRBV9,CASSVSIAGANAQGTQYF,TGTGCCAGCAGCGTTTCGATAGCGGGAGCCAATGCGCAGGGTACGCAGTATTTT
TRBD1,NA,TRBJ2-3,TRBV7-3,CASSLMGTDTDTQYF,TGTGCCAGCAGCTTAATGGGGACAGACACAGATACGCAGTATTTT
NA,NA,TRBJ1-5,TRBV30,CAWSLSSGLNQPQHF,TGTGCCTGGAGTTTATCAAGTGGACTTAATCAGCCCCAGCATTTT
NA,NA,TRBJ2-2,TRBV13,CASSEQGRGTGELFF,TGTGCCAGCAGCGAACAGGGGAGGGGCACCGGGGAGCTGTTTTTT
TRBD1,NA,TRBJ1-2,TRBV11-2,CASSSWDRGLYGYTF,TGTGCCAGCAGCTCTTGGGACAGGGGACTCTATGGCTACACCTTC
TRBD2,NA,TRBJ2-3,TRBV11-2,CASSSTSGKVTDTQYF,TGTGCCAGCAGCTCAACTAGCGGGAAGGTCACAGATACGCAGTATTTT
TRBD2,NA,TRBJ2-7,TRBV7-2,CASSFGGSSYEQYF,TGTGCCAGCAGCTTCGGGGGGAGCTCCTACGAGCAGTACTTC
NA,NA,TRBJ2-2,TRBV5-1,CASSLSGNTGELFF,TGCGCCAGCAGCTTATCTGGGAACACCGGGGAGCTGTTTTTT
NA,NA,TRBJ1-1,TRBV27,CASRARGPWNTEAFF,TGTGCCAGCAGAGCCCGGGGACCTTGGAACACTGAAGCTTTCTTT
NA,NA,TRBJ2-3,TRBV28,CASSSRDTQYF,TGTGCCAGCAGCTCCCGGGATACGCAGTATTTT
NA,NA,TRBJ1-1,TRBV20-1,CSARLNTEAFF,TGCAGTGCCAGGTTGAACACTGAAGCTTTCTTT